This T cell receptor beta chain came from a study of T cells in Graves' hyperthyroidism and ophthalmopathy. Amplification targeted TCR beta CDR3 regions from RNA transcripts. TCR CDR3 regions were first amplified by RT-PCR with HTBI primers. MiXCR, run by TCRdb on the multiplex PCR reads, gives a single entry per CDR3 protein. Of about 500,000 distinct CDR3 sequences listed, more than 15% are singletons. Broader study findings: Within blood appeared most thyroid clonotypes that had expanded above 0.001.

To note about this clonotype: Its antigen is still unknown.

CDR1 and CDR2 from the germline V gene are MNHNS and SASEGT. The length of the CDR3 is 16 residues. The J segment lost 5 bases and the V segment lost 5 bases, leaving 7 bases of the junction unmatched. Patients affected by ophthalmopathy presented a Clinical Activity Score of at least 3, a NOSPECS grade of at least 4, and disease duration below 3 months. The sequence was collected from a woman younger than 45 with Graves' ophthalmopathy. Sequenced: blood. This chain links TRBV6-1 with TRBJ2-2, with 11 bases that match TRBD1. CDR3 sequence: CASSRRGQGGTGELFF. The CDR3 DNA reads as TGTGCCAGCAGTCGGAGGGGACAGGGGGGAACCGGGGAGCTGTTTTTT.